The sequence of this T cell receptor (beta chain) was determined in a study of T-cell memory formation after mild COVID-19. On the study more broadly: TCR clusters were mostly confined to one donor each.

The length of the CDR3 is 12 residues. Trimming took off 6 bases at V and 5 bases at J, with 7 bases between the two ends. The germline V gene encodes CDR1 MNHNS and CDR2 SASEGT. In regard to this clonotype: Antigen: not known.

TCRdb re-analysed the 5' RACE reads in MiXCR, keeping a single row per CDR3 protein. Among tens of thousands of distinct CDR3 sequences listed, approximately 12% were seen once. Whole-study findings and limits: Of the contracting clones, CD4+ ones lay mainly in CM and EM, and CD8+ ones in EMRA. Day 15 to 85 contractors were CD4/CD8 balanced; later expanders leaned CD4+.

The chain carries TRBV6-1 and TRBJ2-2; TRBD1 is a possible D gene (6 bases). This receptor was identified in a man aged 18 to 29 who had mild COVID-19 (a few samples of this study predate the infection). Cell type and time point are not known. The sample taken for sequencing was PBMCs or a T cell subset sorted from them (not recorded which). In DNA form, the CDR3 reads TGTGCCAGCAGGCAGGGGACCGGGGAGCTGTTTTTT. Translating gives CASRQGTGELFF.